Listed here is a single T cell receptor beta chain. The target of this receptor is not known. Base qualities are not provided; no much larger clone lies one nucleotide away. The entry originates in a study of beta chain features in type 1 diabetes (dated by TCRdb to 2016 to 2018). Looking at the study overall: Patients and healthy donors did not differ in mean age, gender distribution, total cell number or subset yield. A total of 85 million to 140 million sorted cells were examined across all samples, and a strong correlation was observed between cell number per subset and RNA yield. In the study, TCRB repertoires of sorted circulating CD4+ T cell subsets from recently diagnosed type 1 diabetes patients were compared with those of matched healthy donors. Whereas all 30 or so donors provided naive and central memory subsets, regulatory and stem cell-like memory subsets were isolated from just 8 patients and roughly eight healthy donors. Overall results and qualifications from the work: At VDJ recombination sites, type 1 diabetes patients had fewer insertions and more deleted nucleotides, which implies abnormalities in thymic rearrangement. The naive, central memory and regulatory TCRB repertoires appeared to resemble one another more closely among patients than among healthy donors. A moderate but significant shortening of TCRB CDR3 length was observed in type 1 diabetes patients in all four CD4+ subsets. Because cDNA was sequenced instead of genomic DNA, activated cells with high expression could be over-represented, although the groups did not differ in activation or CD3 levels. Shorter templates might have been favored by PCR, but patient and control samples were amplified and corrected together, so both groups would have been affected equally by any skew. Only small numbers of individuals were included in the HLA sub-analyses, which left unresolved whether HLA type had any influence on TCRB rearrangement.

Each donor gave one peripheral blood draw, approximately 120 mL on average, collected into heparinised tubes. A BD FACSAria II was used to sort naive, central memory, regulatory and stem cell-like memory CD4+ T cells with a panel that included CD45RO, CCR7, CD25, CD127, CD95 and CD27. A purity above 98% was achieved for all sorted populations. PBMCs were separated immediately by Lymphoprep density gradient centrifugation and were stained directly, without being cultured. To minimize batch effects, samples were stained and sorted in pairs, one healthy donor with one patient per experiment. The entire amount of isolated RNA was reverse transcribed using the High Capacity cDNA Reverse Transcription Kit, so the sequenced TCRB transcripts were expressed ones. Naive, central memory and regulatory T cell samples underwent deep immunoSEQ sequencing, averaging about 3.3 million total reads per sample. Sorted cells were lysed in RLT buffer and RNA was extracted with DNase-treated RNeasy Micro or Mini kits, depending on cell number. Each cell subset was processed on its own to prevent cross-contamination, while patient and healthy donor samples were processed together. Using the immunoSEQ multiplex PCR, TCRB sequences were amplified from cDNA into 87-bp fragments spanning the CDR3 region. Sequencing of the amplicons was done on the Illumina HiSeq platform. On the study's bioinformatics: PCR bias was corrected computationally using synthetic template baselines, and reads within Hamming distance 2 were collapsed, with unmergeable singletons discarded. Reads were aligned to IMGT to assign V, D and J genes, CDR3 length, and insertions or deletions at six rearrangement sites. Clonotype counts were normalized to sorted cell number within each subset before computing true diversity and Gini coefficients with the tcR R package. Repertoire sharing was quantified using the overlap coefficient calculated on TCRB nucleotide sequences. Out-of-frame TCRB sequences from naive cells were analyzed to stand in for the pre-selection repertoire. TCRdb retrieved this table from immuneACCESS and kept in-frame rearrangements only. Not all clones are present; in checked studies, unresolved V genes account for under half, and no reason is known for the remainder. The DNA was the basis for D and trimming; V, J and clone size are from that table. A total of more than 300,000 clones appear in this sample, roughly 12% of them only once. 0.0095% to 0.013% of the sample is in the top ten clones.

What was sequenced was naive CD4+ T cells from blood. The cell subset or site label for this specimen denotes: true naive CD4+ T cells. This TCR was recovered from a woman aged 18-29 years with type 1 diabetes.

The CDR3 reads as follows: CASNRAGGTRDYTF. The DNA sequence reads TGTGCCAGCAACCGGGCAGGGGGCACTAGGGACTACACCTTC. The chain was built from TRBV28 and TRBJ1-2; TRBD1 agrees with 8 junctional bases. The germline V gene gives CDR1 as MDHEN and CDR2 as SYDVKM. Compared with germline, V lacks 7 bases and J lacks 10 bases; bases without a gene match: 14. The CDR3 runs 14 amino acids, cysteine and phenylalanine included. This entry keeps only the CDR3 DNA: 42 bases, framed from base 1.